The present entry profiles one T cell receptor (beta chain) with its context. The junction differs from germline at one of its ends, possibly a read error. Germline loops: CDR1 DFQATT, CDR2 SNEGSKA (reference sequence). The length of the CDR3 is 10 residues. This entry belongs to a study of T cell changes during pregnancy in multiple sclerosis. TCRdb's table, derived via immunoSEQ multiplex PCR, lists solely in-frame clones and lacks some. Seen here are tens of thousands of clones, more than 85% observed once, and the top ten hold roughly 5%. This receptor was taken from a female donor with multiple sclerosis, enrolled in a pregnancy study. The sample here was CD8+ T cells from peripheral blood mononuclear cells, taken before pregnancy. The rearrangement links TRBV20-1 to TRBJ1-2, with no clear D. The CDR3 DNA sequence: TGCAGTGCTAGATCTGGAGTCCCCTACTTC. This codes for CSARSGVPYF.